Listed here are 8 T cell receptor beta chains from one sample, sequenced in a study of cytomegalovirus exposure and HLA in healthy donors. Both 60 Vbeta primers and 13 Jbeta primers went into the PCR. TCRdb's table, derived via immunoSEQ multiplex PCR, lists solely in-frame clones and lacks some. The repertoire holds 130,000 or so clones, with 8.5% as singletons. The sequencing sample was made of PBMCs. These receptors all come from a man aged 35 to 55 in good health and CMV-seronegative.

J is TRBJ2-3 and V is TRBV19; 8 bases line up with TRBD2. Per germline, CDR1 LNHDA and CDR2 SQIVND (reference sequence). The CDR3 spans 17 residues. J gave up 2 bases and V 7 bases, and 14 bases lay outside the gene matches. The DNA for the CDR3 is TGTGCCAGTACCGACGGCGGAGCGGGGGACCACACAGATACGCAGTATTTT. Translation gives CASTDGGAGDHTDTQYF.

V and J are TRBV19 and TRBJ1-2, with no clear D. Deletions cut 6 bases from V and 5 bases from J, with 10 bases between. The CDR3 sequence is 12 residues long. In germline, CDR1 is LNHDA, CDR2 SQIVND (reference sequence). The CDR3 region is CASRDPTYGYTF. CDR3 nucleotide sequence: TGTGCCAGTAGAGATCCAACTTATGGCTACACCTTC.

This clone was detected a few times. The CDR3 is CASSWQRQSYNEQFF. The CDR3 coding sequence is TGTGCCAGTAGTTGGCAGCGGCAATCCTACAATGAGCAGTTCTTC. V gene TRBV19 combines with J gene TRBJ2-1; tentatively, D is TRBD2 (5 bases). The CDR3 consists of 15 residues. Trimming pared 5 bases from V and 1 base from J, leaving 12 bases between. Germline CDR1 reads LNHDA; CDR2 reads SQIVND (reference sequence). Variable domain in full (rest from reference TRBV19 and TRBJ2-1): DGGITQSPKYLFRKEGQNVTLSCEQNLNHDAMYWYRQDPGQGLRLIYYSQIVNDFQKGDIAEGYSVSREKKESFPLTVTSAQKNPTAFYLCASSWQRQSYNEQFFGPGTRLTVL.

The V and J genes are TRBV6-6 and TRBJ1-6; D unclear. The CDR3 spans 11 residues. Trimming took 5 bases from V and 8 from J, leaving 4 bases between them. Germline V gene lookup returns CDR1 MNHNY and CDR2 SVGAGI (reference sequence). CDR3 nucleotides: TGTGCCAGCAGTCCTGATTCACCCCTCCACTTT. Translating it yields CASSPDSPLHF.

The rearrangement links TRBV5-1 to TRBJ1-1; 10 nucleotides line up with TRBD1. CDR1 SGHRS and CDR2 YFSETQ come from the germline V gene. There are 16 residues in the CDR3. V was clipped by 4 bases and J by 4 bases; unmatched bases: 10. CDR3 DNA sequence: TGCGCCAGCAGCGAGGGACAGGGGATTGGAGTCACTGAAGCTTTCTTT. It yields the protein CASSEGQGIGVTEAFF.

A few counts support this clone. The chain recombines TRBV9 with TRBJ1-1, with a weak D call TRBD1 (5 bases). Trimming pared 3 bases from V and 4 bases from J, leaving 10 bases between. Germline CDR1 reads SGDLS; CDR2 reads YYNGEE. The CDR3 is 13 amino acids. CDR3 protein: CASSETGLTEAFF. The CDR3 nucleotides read TGTGCCAGCAGCGAAACAGGTCTCACTGAAGCTTTCTTT.

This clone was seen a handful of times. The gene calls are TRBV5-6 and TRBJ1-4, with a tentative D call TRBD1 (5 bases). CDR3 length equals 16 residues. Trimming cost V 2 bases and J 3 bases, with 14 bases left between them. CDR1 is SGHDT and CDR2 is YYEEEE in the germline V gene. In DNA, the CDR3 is TGTGCCAGCAGCTTTGAAGGGGAGGAGGCTAATGAAAAACTGTTTTTT. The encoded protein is CASSFEGEEANEKLFF.

This chain's CDR3 is CASSLAGTGRLSNQPQHF. As DNA, the CDR3 is TGTGCCAGCAGCTTAGCGGGGACAGGGAGACTTAGCAATCAGCCCCAGCATTTT. The rearrangement links TRBV7-8 to TRBJ1-5, with TRBD1 matching 9 bases. CDR3 length: 18 amino acids. J lost 0 bases, V lost 0 bases, and 6 bases had no gene match. Germline V gives CDR1 SGHVS, CDR2 FQNEAQ.